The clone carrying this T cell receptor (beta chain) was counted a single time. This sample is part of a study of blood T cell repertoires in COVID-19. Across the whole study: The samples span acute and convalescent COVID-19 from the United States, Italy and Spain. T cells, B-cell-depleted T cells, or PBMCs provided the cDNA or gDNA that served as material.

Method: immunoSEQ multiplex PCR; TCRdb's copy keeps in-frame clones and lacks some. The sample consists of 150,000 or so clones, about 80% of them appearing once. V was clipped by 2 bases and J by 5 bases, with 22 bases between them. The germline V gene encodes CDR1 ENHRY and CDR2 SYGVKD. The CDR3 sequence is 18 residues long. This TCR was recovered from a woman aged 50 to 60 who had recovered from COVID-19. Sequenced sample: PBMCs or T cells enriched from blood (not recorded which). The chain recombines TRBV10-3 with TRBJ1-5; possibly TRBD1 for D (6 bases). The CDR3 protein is CAISETRRQDLGDQPQHF. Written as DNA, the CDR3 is TGTGCCATCAGTGAGACGAGAAGACAGGACCTTGGGGATCAGCCCCAGCATTTT.